This section outlines one T cell receptor beta chain sequence together with its context. This record belongs to a study of human T cells and chemical hapten exposure. Overall study: Scalp application of diphenylcyclopropenone was performed weekly in patients across the entire roughly 24-week study.

Individual cDNA molecules received unique molecular identifiers in the library. TCRdb reanalysed the RACE reads using MiXCR and keeps one entry per CDR3 protein. The sample contains 100,000 or so distinct CDR3 sequences, roughly 11% of which appear only once. Per germline, CDR1 DFQATT and CDR2 SNEGSKA (reference sequence). The CDR3 consists of 14 residues. Trimming stripped 0 bases from V and 2 bases from J, with 10 bases between. The time point here: patch test 1, 2 weeks after DPC sensitization. Indicated treatment: therapeutic diphenylcyclopropenone sensitization with weekly scalp DPC. This receptor was taken from a woman aged 35 to 49 with alopecia areata. Some clones in this sample may be carry-over from other donors' samples. The chain couples TRBV20-1 to TRBJ2-5; D remains ambiguous. Sample: whole blood, taken in connection with sensitization to the hapten diphenylcyclopropenone (DPC). The CDR3, as DNA: TGCAGTGCTAGAGATCGGGTGTCTCAAGAGACCCAGTACTTC. Translation gives CSARDRVSQETQYF.